These T cell receptor beta chains were read from a single sample in a study of T cells in Graves' hyperthyroidism and ophthalmopathy. One entry per CDR3 protein, called by TCRdb with MiXCR from the multiplex PCR reads. The top ten hold around 79% of the sample, which has hundreds of thousands of distinct CDR3 sequences, just under 25% seen once. The sample was blood. The receptors here all came from a middle-aged man with Graves' hyperthyroidism. Each CDR3 is given with its conserved first and last residue. A D gene is named only where the DNA matches it firmly. The size of a clone is reported for some rows only, either as once, few or many, or as a class for expanded clones.

j_call: TRBJ2-3; d_call: NA; clone_size: few; v_call: TRBV11-2; cdr3_aa: CASSLGPHSTDTQYF; cdr3_nt: TGTGCCAGCAGCTTAGGCCCTCACAGCACAGATACGCAGTATTTT
j_call: TRBJ2-3; d_call: NA; clone_size: NA; v_call: TRBV9; cdr3_aa: CASSEGTDTQYF; cdr3_nt: TGTGCCAGCAGCGAGGGGACAGATACGCAGTATTTT
j_call: TRBJ2-3; d_call: TRBD1; clone_size: few; v_call: TRBV7-9; cdr3_aa: CASSLYRGADTQYF; cdr3_nt: TGTGCCAGCAGCCTCTACAGGGGTGCAGATACGCAGTATTTT
j_call: TRBJ1-2; d_call: NA; clone_size: many; v_call: TRBV3-1; cdr3_aa: CASRQGGGYTF; cdr3_nt: TGTGCCAGCAGACAGGGTGGTGGCTACACCTTC
j_call: TRBJ2-3; d_call: TRBD2; clone_size: NA; v_call: TRBV11-3; cdr3_aa: CASSPSLAFLDTQYF; cdr3_nt: TGTGCCAGCAGCCCCTCACTAGCGTTTTTAGATACGCAGTATTTT
j_call: TRBJ2-5; d_call: NA; clone_size: few; v_call: TRBV5-1; cdr3_aa: CASRPSPGAQETQYF; cdr3_nt: TGCGCCAGCAGGCCATCCCCGGGGGCCCAAGAGACCCAGTACTTC
j_call: TRBJ1-3; d_call: NA; clone_size: NA; v_call: TRBV12-3/TRBV12-4; cdr3_aa: CASMGGVGNTIYF; cdr3_nt: TGTGCCAGCATGGGAGGAGTAGGAAACACCATATATTTT
j_call: TRBJ2-1; d_call: NA; clone_size: few; v_call: TRBV6-1; cdr3_aa: CASLQLGSYNEQFF; cdr3_nt: TGTGCCAGTTTACAATTGGGCTCCTACAATGAGCAGTTCTTC
j_call: TRBJ1-1; d_call: NA; clone_size: many; v_call: TRBV28; cdr3_aa: CASSLKSARMNTEAFF; cdr3_nt: TGTGCCAGCAGTTTAAAATCGGCCCGGATGAACACTGAAGCTTTCTTT
j_call: TRBJ2-5; d_call: TRBD1; clone_size: many; v_call: TRBV13; cdr3_aa: CASTAGGTETQYF; cdr3_nt: TGTGCCAGCACTGCAGGGGGCACCGAGACCCAGTACTTC
j_call: TRBJ1-2; d_call: NA; clone_size: NA; v_call: TRBV29-1; cdr3_aa: CSVGEVGAGYTF; cdr3_nt: TGCAGCGTTGGGGAGGTCGGGGCTGGCTACACCTTC
j_call: TRBJ1-5; d_call: TRBD1; clone_size: NA; v_call: TRBV28; cdr3_aa: CASLDRGNQPQHF; cdr3_nt: TGTGCCAGCCTCGACAGGGGCAATCAGCCCCAGCATTTT
j_call: TRBJ2-5; d_call: NA; clone_size: NA; v_call: TRBV9; cdr3_aa: CASSPTGGFETQYF; cdr3_nt: TGTGCCAGCAGCCCCACCGGGGGCTTCGAGACCCAGTACTTC
j_call: TRBJ2-7; d_call: TRBD1; clone_size: many; v_call: TRBV2; cdr3_aa: CASSERGHEQYF; cdr3_nt: TGTGCCAGCAGTGAAAGGGGGCACGAGCAGTACTTC
j_call: TRBJ1-5; d_call: TRBD1; clone_size: few; v_call: TRBV28; cdr3_aa: CASSPEPGQAGMYTQHF; cdr3_nt: TGTGCCAGCAGTCCCGAACCGGGACAGGCGGGCATGTATACCCAGCATTTT
j_call: TRBJ2-7; d_call: NA; clone_size: few; v_call: TRBV2; cdr3_aa: CAIPAGQGYEQYF; cdr3_nt: TGTGCCATACCGGCGGGACAAGGCTACGAGCAGTACTTC
j_call: TRBJ2-3; d_call: NA; clone_size: NA; v_call: TRBV5-1; cdr3_aa: CASSLAGWGRTDTQYF; cdr3_nt: TGCGCCAGCAGCTTGGCCGGGTGGGGCCGCACAGATACGCAGTATTTT
j_call: TRBJ2-7; d_call: TRBD1; clone_size: few; v_call: TRBV3-1; cdr3_aa: CASTSTGSSYEQYF; cdr3_nt: TGTGCCAGCACCTCGACAGGGAGCTCCTACGAGCAGTACTTC
j_call: TRBJ2-1; d_call: TRBD2; clone_size: many; v_call: TRBV5-1; cdr3_aa: CASSAGLAGGNEQFF; cdr3_nt: TGCGCCAGCAGCGCGGGACTAGCGGGAGGCAATGAGCAGTTCTTC
j_call: TRBJ2-1; d_call: NA; clone_size: NA; v_call: TRBV7-8; cdr3_aa: CASSLEGGLRNEQFF; cdr3_nt: TGTGCCAGCAGCTTAGAGGGGGGGCTGAGAAATGAGCAGTTCTTC
j_call: TRBJ2-1; d_call: NA; clone_size: few; v_call: TRBV24-1; cdr3_aa: CATSDFGAAQFF; cdr3_nt: TGTGCCACCAGTGATTTCGGAGCGGCGCAGTTCTTC
j_call: TRBJ2-1; d_call: TRBD2; clone_size: few; v_call: TRBV13; cdr3_aa: CASSPLWAGEPSNEQFF; cdr3_nt: TGTGCCAGCAGCCCGCTTTGGGCGGGAGAGCCCAGCAATGAGCAGTTCTTC
j_call: TRBJ2-6; d_call: TRBD1; clone_size: NA; v_call: TRBV12-3/TRBV12-4; cdr3_aa: CASSFAKGQRISSGANVLTF; cdr3_nt: TGTGCCAGCAGTTTTGCCAAGGGACAGCGGATCAGCTCTGGGGCCAACGTCCTGACTTTC
j_call: TRBJ2-3; d_call: NA; clone_size: many; v_call: TRBV24-1; cdr3_aa: CATSGLSTDTQYF; cdr3_nt: TGTGCCACCAGTGGCCTCAGCACAGATACGCAGTATTTT
j_call: TRBJ1-1; d_call: NA; clone_size: NA; v_call: TRBV6-2/TRBV6-3; cdr3_aa: CASKGGVLAEAFF; cdr3_nt: TGTGCCAGTAAGGGGGGCGTCTTAGCTGAAGCTTTCTTT
j_call: TRBJ1-2; d_call: TRBD1; clone_size: NA; v_call: TRBV6-6; cdr3_aa: CASSYSLRGEHGYTF; cdr3_nt: TGTGCCAGCAGTTACTCGCTCAGGGGGGAACATGGCTACACCTTC
j_call: TRBJ2-5; d_call: NA; clone_size: few; v_call: TRBV5-1; cdr3_aa: CASSLGGRKETQYF; cdr3_nt: TGCGCCAGCAGCTTGGGGGGTAGGAAAGAGACCCAGTACTTC
j_call: TRBJ2-1; d_call: TRBD2; clone_size: many; v_call: TRBV7-3; cdr3_aa: CASSPWAGEANEQFF; cdr3_nt: TGTGCCAGCAGCCCCTGGGCGGGAGAAGCCAATGAGCAGTTCTTC
j_call: TRBJ1-3; d_call: NA; clone_size: NA; v_call: TRBV6-1; cdr3_aa: CASSEGRQASGNTIYF; cdr3_nt: TGTGCCAGCAGTGAGGGACGGCAGGCCTCTGGAAACACCATATATTTT
j_call: TRBJ2-3; d_call: NA; clone_size: NA; v_call: TRBV20-1; cdr3_aa: CSARDPPPSSTDTQYF; cdr3_nt: TGCAGTGCTAGAGACCCCCCCCCCTCTAGCACAGATACGCAGTATTTT
j_call: TRBJ2-3; d_call: NA; clone_size: NA; v_call: TRBV6-2/TRBV6-3; cdr3_aa: CASRATKGTPTTDTQYF; cdr3_nt: TGTGCCAGCAGGGCGACGAAGGGGACACCCACAACAGATACGCAGTATTTT
j_call: TRBJ2-1; d_call: TRBD1; clone_size: many; v_call: TRBV2; cdr3_aa: CASRRDRDNEQFF; cdr3_nt: TGTGCCAGCAGGCGGGACAGGGACAATGAGCAGTTCTTC
j_call: TRBJ2-7; d_call: NA; clone_size: NA; v_call: TRBV6-1; cdr3_aa: CASISGQSYLNEQYF; cdr3_nt: TGTGCCAGCATATCTGGGCAGTCCTACCTAAACGAGCAGTACTTC
j_call: TRBJ2-7; d_call: NA; clone_size: few; v_call: TRBV20-1; cdr3_aa: CSARAPGSSSEQYF; cdr3_nt: TGCAGTGCTAGAGCCCCGGGTTCTTCCTCCGAGCAGTACTTC
j_call: TRBJ2-5; d_call: NA; clone_size: NA; v_call: TRBV27; cdr3_aa: CASSNSPRETQYF; cdr3_nt: TGTGCCAGCAGTAATTCCCCGCGAGAGACCCAGTACTTC
j_call: TRBJ2-3; d_call: NA; clone_size: many; v_call: TRBV2; cdr3_aa: CASSGTTHTDTQYF; cdr3_nt: TGTGCCAGCAGTGGGACTACTCACACAGATACGCAGTATTTT
j_call: TRBJ1-1; d_call: TRBD1; clone_size: NA; v_call: TRBV20-1; cdr3_aa: CSARDMQGGTEAFF; cdr3_nt: TGCAGTGCTAGAGATATGCAGGGGGGCACTGAAGCTTTCTTT
j_call: TRBJ2-3; d_call: TRBD2; clone_size: many; v_call: TRBV24-1; cdr3_aa: CATSDIAGGADTQYF; cdr3_nt: TGTGCCACCAGTGATATAGCGGGAGGTGCAGATACGCAGTATTTT
j_call: TRBJ1-1; d_call: NA; clone_size: few; v_call: TRBV12-3/TRBV12-4; cdr3_aa: CASSYRVNYDNTEAFF; cdr3_nt: TGTGCCAGCAGTTACAGGGTTAATTACGATAACACTGAAGCTTTCTTT
j_call: TRBJ1-2; d_call: NA; clone_size: few; v_call: TRBV3-1; cdr3_aa: CASSQDLGAGYTF; cdr3_nt: TGTGCCAGCAGCCAAGATCTGGGGGCTGGCTACACCTTC